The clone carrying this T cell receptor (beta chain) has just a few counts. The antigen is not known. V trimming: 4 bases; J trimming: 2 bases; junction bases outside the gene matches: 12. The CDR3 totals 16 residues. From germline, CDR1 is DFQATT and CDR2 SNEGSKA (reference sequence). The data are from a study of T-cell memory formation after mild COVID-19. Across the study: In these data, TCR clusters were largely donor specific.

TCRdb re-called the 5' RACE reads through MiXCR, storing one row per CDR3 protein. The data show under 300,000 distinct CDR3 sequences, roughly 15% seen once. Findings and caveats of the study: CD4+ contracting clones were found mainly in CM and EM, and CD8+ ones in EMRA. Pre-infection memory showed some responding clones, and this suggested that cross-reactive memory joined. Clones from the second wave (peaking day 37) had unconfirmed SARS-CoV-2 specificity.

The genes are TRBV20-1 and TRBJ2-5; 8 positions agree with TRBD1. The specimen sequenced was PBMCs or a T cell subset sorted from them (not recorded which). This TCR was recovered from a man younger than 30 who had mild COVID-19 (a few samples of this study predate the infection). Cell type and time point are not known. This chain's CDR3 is CSATDTGTGKQETQYF. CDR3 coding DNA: TGCAGTGCTACGGACACCGGGACAGGAAAACAAGAGACCCAGTACTTC.